This T cell receptor (beta chain) was documented in a study of metastatic and nonmetastatic thyroid tumors. Points from the study as a whole: A significant increase in TCR beta diversity was reportedly seen in malignant thyroid tumors relative to benign nodules, in blood and tumor.

The CDR3 loop spans 16 amino acids. Germline loops: CDR1 DFQATT, CDR2 SNEGSKA (reference sequence). The ends lost 2 bases at V and 3 bases at J; junction bases unmatched: 6. TCRdb re-clonotyped the PCR reads through MiXCR. Among about 27,000 clones listed, 16% were seen once. This clone has at least ten counts. Antigen: not known. Every patient was untreated before thyroid surgery. Sequencing input: blood. The source of this sequence is a male donor with papillary thyroid cancer or a benign thyroid nodule (not recorded which). Some clones in this sample may be carry-over from other donors' samples. This chain connects TRBV20-1 to TRBJ2-1, with 11 bases fitting TRBD2. CDR3 region: CSARIGTSGDYNEQFF. CDR3 nucleotide sequence: TGCAGTGCTAGAATAGGGACTAGCGGAGACTACAATGAGCAGTTCTTC.